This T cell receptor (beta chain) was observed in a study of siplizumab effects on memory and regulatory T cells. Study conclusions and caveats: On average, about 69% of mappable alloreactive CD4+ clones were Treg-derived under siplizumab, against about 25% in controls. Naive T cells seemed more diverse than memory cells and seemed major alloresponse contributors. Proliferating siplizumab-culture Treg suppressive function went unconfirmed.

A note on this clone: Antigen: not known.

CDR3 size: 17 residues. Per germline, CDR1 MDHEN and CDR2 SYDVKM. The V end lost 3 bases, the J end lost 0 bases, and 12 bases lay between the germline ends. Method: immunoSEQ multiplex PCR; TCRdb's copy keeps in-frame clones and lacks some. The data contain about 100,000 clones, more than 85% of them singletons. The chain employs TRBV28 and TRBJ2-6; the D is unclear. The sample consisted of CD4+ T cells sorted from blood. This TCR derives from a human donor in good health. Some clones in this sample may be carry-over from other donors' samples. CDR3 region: CASSFVLGNSGANVLTF. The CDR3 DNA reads TGTGCCAGCAGTTTCGTTCTAGGAAACTCTGGGGCCAACGTCCTGACTTTC.